The entry below gives a single T cell receptor (beta chain) sequence along with its context. Its antigen is not known. This record belongs to a study of radiotherapy plus CTLA-4 blockade in lung cancer. The study's findings and limits: In blood, after radiotherapy plus ipilimumab, tumor-derived TCR clones expanded.

This CDR3 contains 15 residues. Germline loops: CDR1 SGHAT, CDR2 FQNNGV. V was shortened by 5 bases and J by 3 bases, with 16 bases between the two germline ends. Focal radiation with ipilimumab CTLA-4 blockade was given to patients with chemo-refractory metastatic non-small-cell lung cancer. Sequencing used immunoSEQ multiplex PCR; TCRdb keeps in-frame clones, though not all of them. Of tens of thousands of clones listed, about 80% were seen once; the top ten hold roughly a tenth. The sequencing here drew on peripheral blood, taken from a patient treated with radiotherapy plus ipilimumab. The source is a human donor with non-small cell lung cancer who had a complete response to radiotherapy plus ipilimumab. The V call is TRBV11-2, the J call TRBJ1-1; D perhaps matches TRBD1 (5 bases). The CDR3 region is CASSQGTWGDTEAFF. The DNA of the CDR3 is TGTGCCAGCAGCCAGGGAACTTGGGGCGACACTGAAGCTTTCTTT.